This TCR beta chain comes out of a study of blood T cells in healthy people across ages. Overall study context: Capture by template switching was about one barcoded beta molecule per two T cells.

Note on this clonotype: Its antigen remains unidentified.

With a J-beta primer mix and a sample-barcoded 5' primer, a second PCR ran 7 to 11 cycles. TCRdb fed the 5' RACE reads into MiXCR, producing one record per CDR3 protein. The sample lists about 1,000,000 distinct CDR3 sequences; 40% to 50% were seen once. Study results and limitations: TCR beta diversity per million T cells fell roughly linearly with age. Since the PBMCs were unsorted, naive and antigen-experienced cells could not be conclusively compared.

The draw of peripheral blood yielded roughly 10 milliliters from each donor. CDR3 size: 14 residues. V was pared by 6 bases and J by 4 bases, with 14 bases between. V is TRBV12-3 or TRBV12-4 and J is TRBJ2-3; D may correspond to TRBD1 or TRBD2 (6 bases each). The material sequenced was blood. This receptor was taken from a woman aged 60-75 years in good health. CDR3 sequence reads: CASSRGGAPDTQYF. CDR3 nucleotide sequence: TGTGCCAGCAGCAGGGGAGGAGCGCCAGATACGCAGTATTTT.